The rows below give T cell receptor beta chains drawn from one sample of a study of control samples from healthy donors and cancer patients. Sequencing used immunoSEQ multiplex PCR; TCRdb keeps in-frame clones, though not all of them. The repertoire holds 100,000 to 150,000 clones, with around nine tenths as singletons. The specimen was blood. These receptors all come from a man younger than 35 in good health. CDR3s include the opening cysteine and the closing phenylalanine or tryptophan. Fields, in order: V gene, J gene, CDR3 protein.

v_gene: TRBV7-2; j_gene: TRBJ1-4; CDR3aa: CASSLGDRINEKLFF
v_gene: TRBV28; j_gene: TRBJ1-1; CDR3aa: CASSLQGTEAFF
v_gene: TRBV10-3; j_gene: TRBJ2-3; CDR3aa: CAISERQDPTDTQYF
v_gene: TRBV2; j_gene: TRBJ1-2; CDR3aa: CASLGAGYGYTF
v_gene: TRBV12-3/TRBV12-4; j_gene: TRBJ1-2; CDR3aa: CASSTGGPYGYTF
v_gene: TRBV10-3; j_gene: TRBJ2-3; CDR3aa: CAISESTPGLAGGPDTQYF
v_gene: TRBV19; j_gene: TRBJ2-3; CDR3aa: CASSADSGRQYF
v_gene: TRBV5-1; j_gene: TRBJ2-3; CDR3aa: CASSSDSNTQYF
v_gene: TRBV7-2; j_gene: TRBJ2-2; CDR3aa: CASSRTNTNTGELFF
v_gene: TRBV2; j_gene: TRBJ2-4; CDR3aa: CASSDSAGAKNIQYF
v_gene: TRBV3-1/TRBV3-2; j_gene: TRBJ2-3; CDR3aa: CASSSTDHGTDTQYF
v_gene: TRBV5-5; j_gene: TRBJ1-1; CDR3aa: CASSLGARNTEAFF
v_gene: TRBV24-1; j_gene: TRBJ2-5; CDR3aa: CATSDFGQGEETQYF
v_gene: TRBV28; j_gene: TRBJ2-3; CDR3aa: CASGPRLGDTQYF
v_gene: TRBV5-1; j_gene: TRBJ2-5; CDR3aa: CASSRGERGLLETQYF
v_gene: TRBV28; j_gene: TRBJ1-2; CDR3aa: CASSLPPWASTNYGYTF
v_gene: TRBV7-9; j_gene: TRBJ1-4; CDR3aa: CASSLFPQEREKLFF
v_gene: TRBV2; j_gene: TRBJ2-3; CDR3aa: CASSPTSGGDTDTQYF
v_gene: TRBV5-6; j_gene: TRBJ2-5; CDR3aa: CASSLALTGRETQYF
v_gene: TRBV5-6; j_gene: TRBJ2-1; CDR3aa: CASSLSSEQFF
v_gene: TRBV13; j_gene: TRBJ2-4; CDR3aa: CASSLGALLAKNIQYF
v_gene: TRBV3-1/TRBV3-2; j_gene: TRBJ2-1; CDR3aa: CASSQDYQGNEQFF
v_gene: TRBV7-3; j_gene: TRBJ1-2; CDR3aa: CASSPEGGYGYTF
v_gene: TRBV11-2; j_gene: TRBJ2-3; CDR3aa: CASTDRRSSTDTQYF
v_gene: TRBV27; j_gene: TRBJ1-4; CDR3aa: CASSASKGLGEKLFF
v_gene: TRBV6-2/TRBV6-3; j_gene: TRBJ1-2; CDR3aa: CASSYGGDYGYTF
v_gene: TRBV9; j_gene: TRBJ2-5; CDR3aa: CASSEQGGGKLGETQYF
v_gene: TRBV11-2; j_gene: TRBJ2-1; CDR3aa: CASSLSTYNEQFF
v_gene: TRBV2; j_gene: TRBJ2-1; CDR3aa: CASSDGGRAANEQFF
v_gene: TRBV4-1; j_gene: TRBJ1-3; CDR3aa: CASSPGRYSGNTIYF
v_gene: TRBV11-3; j_gene: TRBJ2-1; CDR3aa: CASSGGQTNYNEQFF
v_gene: TRBV5-1; j_gene: TRBJ2-1; CDR3aa: CASSLEGLNEQFF
v_gene: TRBV15; j_gene: TRBJ1-5; CDR3aa: CATSRDGPQHF
v_gene: TRBV7-9; j_gene: TRBJ2-5; CDR3aa: CASSVQETQYF
v_gene: TRBV7-8; j_gene: TRBJ2-5; CDR3aa: CASSLGLARGETQYF
v_gene: TRBV25-1; j_gene: TRBJ2-1; CDR3aa: CASGWDLRPFPDEQFF
v_gene: TRBV5-1; j_gene: TRBJ1-5; CDR3aa: CASSLVGENNQPQHF
v_gene: TRBV27; j_gene: TRBJ2-6; CDR3aa: CASSLEGAAGANVLTF
v_gene: TRBV30; j_gene: TRBJ1-6; CDR3aa: CASRKGERRDSPLHF
v_gene: TRBV10-3; j_gene: TRBJ2-1; CDR3aa: CAISSLNNEQFF
v_gene: TRBV19; j_gene: TRBJ2-2; CDR3aa: CASTNTGTTGELFF
v_gene: TRBV4-2; j_gene: TRBJ2-7; CDR3aa: CASSQTEDYEQYF
v_gene: TRBV11-3; j_gene: TRBJ1-2; CDR3aa: CASSLGTGDYGYTF
v_gene: TRBV15; j_gene: TRBJ1-5; CDR3aa: CATSRDGGLRQPQHF